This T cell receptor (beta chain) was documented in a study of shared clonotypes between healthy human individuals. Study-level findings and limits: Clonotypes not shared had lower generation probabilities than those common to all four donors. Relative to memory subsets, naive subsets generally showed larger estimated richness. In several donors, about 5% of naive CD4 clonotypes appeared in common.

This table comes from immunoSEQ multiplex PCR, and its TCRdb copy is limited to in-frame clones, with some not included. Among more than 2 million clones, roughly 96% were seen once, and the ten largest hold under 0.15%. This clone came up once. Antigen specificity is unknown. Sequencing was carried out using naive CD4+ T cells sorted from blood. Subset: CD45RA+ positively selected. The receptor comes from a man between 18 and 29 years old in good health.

The CDR3 here is CASSLGLVDGETQYF. For the CDR3, the DNA is TGTGCCAGCAGCTTAGGATTGGTAGACGGAGAGACCCAGTACTTC. The V and J genes are TRBV11-3 and TRBJ2-5; no reliable D call. Germline V lookup: CDR1 SGHNT, CDR2 YENEEA. The length of the CDR3 is 15 residues. Between the trimmed V and J ends, which lost 1 base and 4 bases, there was a span of 13 bases.